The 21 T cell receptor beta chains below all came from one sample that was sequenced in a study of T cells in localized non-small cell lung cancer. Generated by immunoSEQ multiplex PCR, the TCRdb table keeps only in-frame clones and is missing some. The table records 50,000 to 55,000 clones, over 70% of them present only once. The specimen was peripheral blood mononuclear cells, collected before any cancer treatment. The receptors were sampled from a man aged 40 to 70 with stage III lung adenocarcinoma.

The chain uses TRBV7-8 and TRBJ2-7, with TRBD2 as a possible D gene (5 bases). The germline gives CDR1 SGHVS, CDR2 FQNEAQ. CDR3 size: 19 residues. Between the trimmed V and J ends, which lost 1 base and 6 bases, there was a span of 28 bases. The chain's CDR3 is CASSLELALSVLGSLEQYF. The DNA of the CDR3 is TGTGCCAGCAGCTTAGAGCTAGCCCTATCTGTTTTGGGGTCTCTCGAGCAGTACTTC.

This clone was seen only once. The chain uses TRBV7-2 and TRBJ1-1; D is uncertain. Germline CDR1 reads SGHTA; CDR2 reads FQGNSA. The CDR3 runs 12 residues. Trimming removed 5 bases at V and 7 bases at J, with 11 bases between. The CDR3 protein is CASSLIRGEAFF. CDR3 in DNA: TGTGCCAGCAGCCTCATTCGGGGTGAAGCTTTCTTT. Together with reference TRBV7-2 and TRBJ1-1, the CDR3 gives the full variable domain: GAGVSQSPSNKVTEKGKDVELRCDPISGHTALYWYRQSLGQGLEFLIYFQGNSAPDKSGLPSDRFSAERTGGSVSTLTIQRTQQEDSAVYLCASSLIRGEAFFGQGTRLTVV.

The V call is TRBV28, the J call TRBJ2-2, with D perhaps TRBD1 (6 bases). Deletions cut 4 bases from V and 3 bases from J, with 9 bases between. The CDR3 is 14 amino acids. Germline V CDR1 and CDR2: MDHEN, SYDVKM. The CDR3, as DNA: TGTGCCAGCAGTTCGACAGGAGACACCGGGGAGCTGTTTTTT. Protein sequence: CASSSTGDTGELFF.

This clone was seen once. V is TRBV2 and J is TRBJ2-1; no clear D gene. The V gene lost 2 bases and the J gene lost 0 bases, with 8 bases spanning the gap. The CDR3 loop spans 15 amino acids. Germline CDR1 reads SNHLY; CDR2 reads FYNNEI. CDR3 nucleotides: TGTGCCAGCAGTGAATGGACGAGCTCCTACAATGAGCAGTTCTTC. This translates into CASSEWTSSYNEQFF.

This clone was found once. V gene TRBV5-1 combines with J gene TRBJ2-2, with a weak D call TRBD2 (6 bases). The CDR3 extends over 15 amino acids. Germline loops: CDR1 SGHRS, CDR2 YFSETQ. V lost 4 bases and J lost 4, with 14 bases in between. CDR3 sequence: CASSAGSITTGELFF. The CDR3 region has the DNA TGCGCCAGCAGCGCCGGGAGCATCACCACCGGGGAGCTGTTTTTT.

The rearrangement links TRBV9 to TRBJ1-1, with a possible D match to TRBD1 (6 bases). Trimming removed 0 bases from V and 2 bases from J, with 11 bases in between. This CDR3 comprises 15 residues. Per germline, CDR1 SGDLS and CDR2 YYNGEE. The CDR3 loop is CASSVAPDSNTEAFF. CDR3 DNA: TGTGCCAGCAGCGTAGCTCCGGACAGCAACACTGAAGCTTTCTTT.

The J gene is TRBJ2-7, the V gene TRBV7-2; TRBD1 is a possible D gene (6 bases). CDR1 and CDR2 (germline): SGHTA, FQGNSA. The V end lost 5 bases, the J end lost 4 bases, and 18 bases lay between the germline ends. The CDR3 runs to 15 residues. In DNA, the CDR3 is TGTGCCAGCAGCCAGGGCACAGGGCACCTTTACGAGCAGTACTTC. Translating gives CASSQGTGHLYEQYF.

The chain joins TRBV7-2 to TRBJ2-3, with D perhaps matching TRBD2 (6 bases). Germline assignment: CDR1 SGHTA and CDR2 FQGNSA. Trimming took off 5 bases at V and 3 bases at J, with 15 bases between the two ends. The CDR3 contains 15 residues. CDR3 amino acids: CASSPWTEGTDTQYF. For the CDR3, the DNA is TGTGCCAGCAGCCCCTGGACGGAGGGGACAGATACGCAGTATTTT.

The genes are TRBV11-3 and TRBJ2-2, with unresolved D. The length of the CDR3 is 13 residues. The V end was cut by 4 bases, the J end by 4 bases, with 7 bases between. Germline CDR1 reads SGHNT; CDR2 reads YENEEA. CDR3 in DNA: TGTGCCAGCAGCTCAAAAACCACCGGGGAGCTGTTTTTT. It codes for CASSSKTTGELFF.

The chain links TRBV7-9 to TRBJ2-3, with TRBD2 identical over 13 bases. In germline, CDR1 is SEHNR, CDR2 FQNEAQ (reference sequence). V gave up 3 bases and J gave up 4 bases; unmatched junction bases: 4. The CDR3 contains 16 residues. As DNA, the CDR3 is TGTGCCAGCAGCTTCGGGACTAGCGGGGTTGCAGATACGCAGTATTTT. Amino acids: CASSFGTSGVADTQYF.

CDR3 bases: TGTGCCAGCAGCTCCGGGACTAGCGGGTTCCTGGAGTATTTT. Encoded protein: CASSSGTSGFLEYF. The V call is TRBV5-4, the J call TRBJ2-3; TRBD2 aligns across 12 bases. V lost 3 bases to trimming and J lost 13 bases; unmatched junction nucleotides: 9. This CDR3 region has 14 residues. The V gene's germline CDR1 is SGHNT and CDR2 YYREEE (reference sequence).

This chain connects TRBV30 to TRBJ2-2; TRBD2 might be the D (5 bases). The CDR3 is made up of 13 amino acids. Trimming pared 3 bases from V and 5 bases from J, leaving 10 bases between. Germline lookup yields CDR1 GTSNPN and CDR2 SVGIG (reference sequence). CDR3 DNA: TGTGCCTGGAGACTACCGGGGACCGGGGAGCTGTTTTTT. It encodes CAWRLPGTGELFF.

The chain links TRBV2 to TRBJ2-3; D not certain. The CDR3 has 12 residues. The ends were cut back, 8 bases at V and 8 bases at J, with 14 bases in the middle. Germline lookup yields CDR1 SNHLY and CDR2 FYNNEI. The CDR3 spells CASSQSLGTQYF. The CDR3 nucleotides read TGTGCCAGCTCCCAGAGTTTAGGTACGCAGTATTTT. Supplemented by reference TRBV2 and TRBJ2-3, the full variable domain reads EPEVTQTPSHQVTQMGQEVILRCVPISNHLYFYWYRQILGQKVEFLVSFYNNEISEKSEIFDDQFSVERPDGSNFTLKIRSTKLEDSAMYFCASSQSLGTQYFGPGTRLTVL.

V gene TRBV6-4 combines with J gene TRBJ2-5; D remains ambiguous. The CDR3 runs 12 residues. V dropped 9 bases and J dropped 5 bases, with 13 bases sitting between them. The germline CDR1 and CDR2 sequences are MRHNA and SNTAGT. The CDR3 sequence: CARKKVGETQYF. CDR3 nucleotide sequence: TGTGCCAGGAAGAAGGTAGGGGAGACCCAGTACTTC.

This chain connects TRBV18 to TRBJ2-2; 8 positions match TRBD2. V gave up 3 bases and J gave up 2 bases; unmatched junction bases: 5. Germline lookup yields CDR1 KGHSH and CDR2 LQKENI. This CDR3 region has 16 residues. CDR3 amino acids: CASSPGAGANTGELFF. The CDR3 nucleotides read TGTGCCAGCTCACCGGGAGCGGGGGCCAACACCGGGGAGCTGTTTTTT.

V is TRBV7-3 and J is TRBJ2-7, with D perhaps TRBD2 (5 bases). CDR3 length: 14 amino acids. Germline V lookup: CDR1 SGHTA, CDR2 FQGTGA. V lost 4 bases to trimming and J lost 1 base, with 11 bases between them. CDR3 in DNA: TGTGCCAGCAGCTCGGACGGGGATTCCTACGAGCAGTACTTC. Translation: CASSSDGDSYEQYF.

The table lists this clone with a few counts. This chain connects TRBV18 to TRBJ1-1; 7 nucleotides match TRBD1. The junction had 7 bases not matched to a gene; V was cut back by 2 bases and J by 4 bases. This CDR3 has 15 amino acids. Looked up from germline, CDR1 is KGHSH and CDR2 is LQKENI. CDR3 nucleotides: TGTGCCAGCTCACCAGGAGGGGGCGGGGGCACTGAAGCTTTCTTT. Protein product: CASSPGGGGGTEAFF.

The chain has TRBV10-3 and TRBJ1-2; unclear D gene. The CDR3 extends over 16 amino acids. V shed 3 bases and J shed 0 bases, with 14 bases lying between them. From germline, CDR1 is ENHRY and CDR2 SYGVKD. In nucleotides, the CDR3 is TGTGCCATCAGTGAAATAGAGATACCAGCTAACTATGGCTACACCTTC. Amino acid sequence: CAISEIEIPANYGYTF.

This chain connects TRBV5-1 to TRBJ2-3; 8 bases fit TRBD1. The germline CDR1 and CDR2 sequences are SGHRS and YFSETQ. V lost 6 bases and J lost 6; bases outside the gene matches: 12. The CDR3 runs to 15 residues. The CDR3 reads CASNSGTGPSDTQYF. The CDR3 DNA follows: TGCGCCAGCAATTCCGGGACAGGTCCATCCGATACGCAGTATTTT.

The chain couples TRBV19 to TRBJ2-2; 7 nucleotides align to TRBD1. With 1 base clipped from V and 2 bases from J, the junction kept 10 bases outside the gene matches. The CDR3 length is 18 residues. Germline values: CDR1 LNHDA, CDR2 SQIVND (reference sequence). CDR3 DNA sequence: TGTGCCAGTAGTATAGCTTGGACAGGCTATGGCAACACCGGGGAGCTGTTTTTT. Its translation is CASSIAWTGYGNTGELFF.

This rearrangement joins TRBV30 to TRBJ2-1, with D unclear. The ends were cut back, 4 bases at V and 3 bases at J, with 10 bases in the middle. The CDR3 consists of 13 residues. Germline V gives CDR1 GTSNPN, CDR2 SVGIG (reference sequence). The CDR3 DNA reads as TGTGCCTGGAACTCTGGGGACTACAATGAGCAGTTCTTC. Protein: CAWNSGDYNEQFF.